This record looks at one T cell receptor (beta chain) sequence and its context. The CDR3 loop spans 14 amino acids. V shed 7 bases and J 3 bases; nucleotides not matched to a gene: 8. Germline CDR1 and CDR2: MGHDK and SYGVNS. This entry comes from a study of control samples from healthy donors and cancer patients. The assay was immunoSEQ multiplex PCR, and TCRdb's table has in-frame clones only and misses some. The sample lists around 100,000 clones; roughly 87% were seen once. Sequenced input: blood. The chain carries TRBV25-1 and TRBJ2-7, with TRBD1 identical over 8 bases. The sequence was obtained from a woman between 50 and 59 years old in good health. The CDR3 here is CASNQLGTGYEQYF. The CDR3 region has the DNA TGTGCCAGCAACCAACTAGGGACAGGCTACGAGCAGTACTTC.